Shown below are 4 T cell receptor beta chains from a single sample sequenced in a study of blood T cell repertoires in COVID-19. This table comes from immunoSEQ multiplex PCR, and its TCRdb copy is limited to in-frame clones, with some not included. The table records 130,000 to 150,000 clones, approximately 83% of them present only once. Sequencing was done on a sample of peripheral blood. The receptors here all came from a woman aged 60 to 75 with COVID-19, enrolled during active disease.

The chain links TRBV6-1 to TRBJ2-3, with 11 bases aligning to TRBD2. Germline V gene data show CDR1 as MNHNS and CDR2 as SASEGT. The CDR3 spans 16 residues. The junction had 6 bases not matched to a gene; V was cut back by 2 bases and J by 5 bases. CDR3 in amino acids: CASSELTSGAGDTQYF. CDR3 coding DNA: TGTGCCAGCAGTGAACTGACTAGCGGGGCTGGAGATACGCAGTATTTT.

The rearrangement links TRBV10-3 to TRBJ2-2; the match to TRBD1 covers 10 bases. Germline CDR1 ENHRY, CDR2 SYGVKD. The CDR3 contains 15 residues. V dropped 5 bases and J dropped 6; count of bases not matched to a gene: 6. CDR3 loop: CAISMTGGDAGELFF. The CDR3 nucleotides read TGTGCCATCAGTATGACAGGGGGCGACGCCGGGGAGCTGTTTTTT.

This clone has more than one count but fewer than ten. This sequence joins TRBV7-6 and TRBJ2-1, with a weak D call TRBD2 (7 bases). The CDR3 covers 18 residues. Germline CDR1 and CDR2: SGHVS and FNYEAQ. The ends were cut back, 0 bases at V and 0 bases at J, with 15 bases in the middle. Here the CDR3 DNA reads TGTGCCAGCAGCTTAGCAAAGGGGGGGCCCCGCTCCTACAATGAGCAGTTCTTC. This translates into CASSLAKGGPRSYNEQFF.

This clone was detected ten times or more. The CDR3 sequence is CASSAGQRNTEAFF. The CDR3 DNA sequence: TGTGCCAGCTCAGCAGGACAGAGGAACACTGAAGCTTTCTTT. The chain links TRBV18 to TRBJ1-1, with TRBD1 as a possible D gene (6 bases). Looked up from germline, CDR1 is KGHSH and CDR2 is LQKENI. The V gene lost 5 bases and the J gene lost 1 base, with 11 bases spanning the gap. The CDR3 runs 14 residues.